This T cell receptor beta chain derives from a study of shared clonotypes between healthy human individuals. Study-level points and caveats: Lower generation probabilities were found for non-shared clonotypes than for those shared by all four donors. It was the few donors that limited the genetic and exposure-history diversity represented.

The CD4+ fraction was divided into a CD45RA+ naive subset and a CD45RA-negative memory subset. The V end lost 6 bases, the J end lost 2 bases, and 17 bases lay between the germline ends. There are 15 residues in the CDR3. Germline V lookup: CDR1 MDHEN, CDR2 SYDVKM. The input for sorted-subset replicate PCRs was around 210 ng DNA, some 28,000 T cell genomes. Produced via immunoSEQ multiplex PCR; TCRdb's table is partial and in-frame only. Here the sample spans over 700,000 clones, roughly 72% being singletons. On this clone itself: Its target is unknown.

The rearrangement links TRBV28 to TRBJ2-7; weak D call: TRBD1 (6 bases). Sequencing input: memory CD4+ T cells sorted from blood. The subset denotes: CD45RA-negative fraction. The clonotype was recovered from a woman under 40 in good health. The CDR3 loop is CASRRRQDTPYEQYF. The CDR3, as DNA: TGTGCCAGCAGACGACGACAGGACACCCCCTACGAGCAGTACTTC.